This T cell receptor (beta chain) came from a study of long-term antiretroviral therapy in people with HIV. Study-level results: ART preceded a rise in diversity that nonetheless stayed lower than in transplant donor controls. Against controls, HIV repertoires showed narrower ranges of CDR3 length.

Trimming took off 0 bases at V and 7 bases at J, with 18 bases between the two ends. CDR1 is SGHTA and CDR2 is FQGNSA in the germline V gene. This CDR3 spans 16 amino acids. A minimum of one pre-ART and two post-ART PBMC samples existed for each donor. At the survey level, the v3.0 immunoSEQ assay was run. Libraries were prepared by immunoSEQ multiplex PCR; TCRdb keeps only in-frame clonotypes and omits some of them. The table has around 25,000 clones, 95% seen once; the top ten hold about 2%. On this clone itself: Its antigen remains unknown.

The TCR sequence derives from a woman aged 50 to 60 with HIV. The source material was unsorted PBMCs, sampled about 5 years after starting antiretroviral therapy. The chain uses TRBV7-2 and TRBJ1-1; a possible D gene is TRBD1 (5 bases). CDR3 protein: CASSLAGQGVRGEAFF. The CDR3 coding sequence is TGTGCCAGCAGCTTAGCCGGTCAGGGCGTTCGGGGTGAAGCTTTCTTT.